Listed below are T cell receptor beta chains from one sample, sequenced in a study of CD8 T cells in ankylosing spondylitis. From the 5' RACE reads, TCRdb called clonotypes with MiXCR, one entry per CDR3 protein. The sample has some 700,000 distinct CDR3 sequences; 15% to 20% are singletons. Sequencing used blood, either unsorted or a sorted T cell fraction (not recorded which). The receptors originated from a male donor with ankylosing spondylitis. The CDR3 runs from the conserved cysteine through the conserved F or W. The order of the fields is V gene, D gene, clone size, J gene, CDR3 protein, CDR3 DNA. A D gene is named only where the DNA matches it firmly. A row's size may be missing; if present it is once, few, many or a size class.

v_call: TRBV25-1; d_call: TRBD2; clone_size: NA; j_call: TRBJ2-5; cdr3_aa: CASTMGGLAGQETQYF; cdr3_nt: TGTGCCAGCACGATGGGAGGACTAGCGGGGCAAGAGACCCAGTACTTC
v_call: TRBV27; d_call: NA; clone_size: few; j_call: TRBJ1-1; cdr3_aa: CASRRVALSSVRETEAFF; cdr3_nt: TGTGCCAGCAGGAGGGTCGCACTCTCCTCCGTGAGGGAAACTGAAGCTTTCTTT
v_call: TRBV29-1; d_call: NA; clone_size: NA; j_call: TRBJ2-7; cdr3_aa: CSVEARKRQGDIIRYEQYF; cdr3_nt: TGCAGCGTTGAGGCAAGAAAACGGCAAGGGGACATCATACGCTACGAGCAGTACTTC
v_call: TRBV20-1; d_call: TRBD1; clone_size: few; j_call: TRBJ1-1; cdr3_aa: CSASRTGGASYLNTEAFF; cdr3_nt: TGCAGTGCTAGTAGAACAGGGGGCGCTTCGTATTTGAACACTGAAGCTTTCTTT
v_call: TRBV20-1; d_call: TRBD2; clone_size: many; j_call: TRBJ2-3; cdr3_aa: CSARPGTRRDTQYF; cdr3_nt: TGCAGTGCTAGACCCGGGACTAGAAGAGATACGCAGTATTTT
v_call: TRBV4-1; d_call: NA; clone_size: few; j_call: TRBJ2-1; cdr3_aa: CASSRGELNEQFF; cdr3_nt: TGCGCCAGCAGCCGGGGGGAGCTCAATGAGCAGTTCTTC
v_call: TRBV29-1; d_call: TRBD1; clone_size: NA; j_call: TRBJ2-5; cdr3_aa: CSVEEEGTGGEYQETQYF; cdr3_nt: TGCAGCGTTGAAGAGGAAGGGACAGGGGGGGAGTACCAAGAGACCCAGTACTTC
v_call: TRBV6-1; d_call: NA; clone_size: NA; j_call: TRBJ1-6; cdr3_aa: CATHPGPISPLHF; cdr3_nt: TGTGCCACGCACCCCGGACCGATTTCACCCCTCCACTTT
v_call: TRBV18; d_call: NA; clone_size: NA; j_call: TRBJ1-5; cdr3_aa: CASSPLDSNQPQHF; cdr3_nt: TGTGCCAGCTCACCCCTGGATAGCAATCAGCCCCAGCATTTT
v_call: TRBV6-2/TRBV6-3; d_call: TRBD1; clone_size: few; j_call: TRBJ2-1; cdr3_aa: CASRADRGNEQFF; cdr3_nt: TGTGCCAGCAGGGCAGACAGGGGCAATGAGCAGTTCTTC
v_call: TRBV3-1; d_call: TRBD1; clone_size: NA; j_call: TRBJ2-7; cdr3_aa: CASSQAGTGVYEQYF; cdr3_nt: TGTGCCAGCAGCCAGGCCGGGACAGGGGTCTACGAGCAGTACTTC
v_call: TRBV12-3/TRBV12-4; d_call: NA; clone_size: NA; j_call: TRBJ2-3; cdr3_aa: CASTLGADTQYF; cdr3_nt: TGTGCCAGCACCTTAGGGGCAGATACGCAGTATTTT
v_call: TRBV6-1; d_call: NA; clone_size: NA; j_call: TRBJ1-5; cdr3_aa: CASSEDGGWSQPQHF; cdr3_nt: TGTGCCAGCAGTGAAGATGGGGGATGGAGTCAGCCCCAGCATTTT
v_call: TRBV9; d_call: TRBD1; clone_size: NA; j_call: TRBJ2-5; cdr3_aa: CASSGTGFEETQYF; cdr3_nt: TGTGCCAGCAGCGGGACAGGGTTTGAAGAGACCCAGTACTTC
v_call: TRBV15; d_call: TRBD1; clone_size: few; j_call: TRBJ2-2; cdr3_aa: CATSERQGVQELFF; cdr3_nt: TGTGCCACCAGCGAGCGACAGGGCGTTCAAGAGCTGTTTTTT
v_call: TRBV28; d_call: NA; clone_size: NA; j_call: TRBJ2-3; cdr3_aa: CASSSPGLRDTQYF; cdr3_nt: TGTGCCAGCAGTTCCCCGGGACTCAGGGATACGCAGTATTTT
v_call: TRBV28; d_call: TRBD1; clone_size: NA; j_call: TRBJ1-6; cdr3_aa: CASSPQTGASSPLHF; cdr3_nt: TGTGCCAGCAGTCCCCAGACAGGGGCATCCTCACCCCTCCACTTT
v_call: TRBV5-1; d_call: NA; clone_size: few; j_call: TRBJ1-1; cdr3_aa: CASSFGPANTEAFF; cdr3_nt: TGCGCCAGCAGCTTCGGTCCAGCGAACACTGAAGCTTTCTTT
v_call: TRBV7-2; d_call: NA; clone_size: NA; j_call: TRBJ1-2; cdr3_aa: CASSLESGAGYGYTF; cdr3_nt: TGTGCCAGCAGCTTAGAGTCAGGGGCCGGCTATGGCTACACCTTC
v_call: TRBV12-3/TRBV12-4; d_call: NA; clone_size: NA; j_call: TRBJ2-7; cdr3_aa: CASSLNRGAYEQYF; cdr3_nt: TGTGCCAGCAGTTTAAATAGAGGGGCCTACGAGCAGTACTTC
v_call: TRBV20-1; d_call: TRBD1; clone_size: NA; j_call: TRBJ1-2; cdr3_aa: CSARGGTARRKSDYGYTF; cdr3_nt: TGCAGTGCTAGAGGGGGGACAGCCAGGCGAAAGAGTGACTATGGCTACACCTTC
v_call: TRBV4-3; d_call: TRBD2; clone_size: few; j_call: TRBJ2-5; cdr3_aa: CASSQDWPLRTSGTKETQYF; cdr3_nt: TGCGCCAGCAGCCAAGATTGGCCCTTACGGACTAGCGGGACCAAAGAGACCCAGTACTTC
v_call: TRBV7-9; d_call: NA; clone_size: NA; j_call: TRBJ1-1; cdr3_aa: CASSQLTGLTEAFF; cdr3_nt: TGTGCCAGCAGCCAATTAACAGGGCTCACTGAAGCTTTCTTT
v_call: TRBV27; d_call: TRBD2; clone_size: NA; j_call: TRBJ2-7; cdr3_aa: CASSPGGDYEQYF; cdr3_nt: TGTGCCAGCTCCCCTGGGGGGGACTACGAGCAGTACTTC
v_call: TRBV7-9; d_call: TRBD2; clone_size: NA; j_call: TRBJ2-7; cdr3_aa: CASSSSLAVYEQYF; cdr3_nt: TGTGCCAGCAGCTCCTCACTAGCGGTCTACGAGCAGTACTTC
v_call: TRBV6-5; d_call: TRBD1; clone_size: few; j_call: TRBJ1-2; cdr3_aa: CASSYSPGTVLPYGYTF; cdr3_nt: TGTGCCAGCAGTTACTCCCCTGGGACAGTTCTTCCCTATGGCTACACCTTC
v_call: TRBV27; d_call: NA; clone_size: NA; j_call: TRBJ1-2; cdr3_aa: CASSNRDNYGYTF; cdr3_nt: TGTGCCAGCAGTAACAGGGACAACTATGGCTACACCTTC
v_call: TRBV5-1; d_call: TRBD2; clone_size: few; j_call: TRBJ2-1; cdr3_aa: CASSHTSGSENEQFF; cdr3_nt: TGCGCCAGCAGCCATACTAGCGGGAGTGAGAATGAGCAGTTCTTC
v_call: TRBV27; d_call: NA; clone_size: NA; j_call: TRBJ2-7; cdr3_aa: CASSPRLGVSYEQYF; cdr3_nt: TGTGCCAGCAGTCCGCGGCTGGGGGTTTCCTACGAGCAGTACTTC
v_call: TRBV29-1; d_call: NA; clone_size: few; j_call: TRBJ2-7; cdr3_aa: CSVEGGNGYEQYF; cdr3_nt: TGCAGCGTTGAAGGGGGGAATGGGTACGAGCAGTACTTC
v_call: TRBV20-1; d_call: TRBD2; clone_size: few; j_call: TRBJ2-1; cdr3_aa: CSAPSGRGSEQFF; cdr3_nt: TGCAGTGCTCCTAGCGGGAGAGGCTCTGAGCAGTTCTTC